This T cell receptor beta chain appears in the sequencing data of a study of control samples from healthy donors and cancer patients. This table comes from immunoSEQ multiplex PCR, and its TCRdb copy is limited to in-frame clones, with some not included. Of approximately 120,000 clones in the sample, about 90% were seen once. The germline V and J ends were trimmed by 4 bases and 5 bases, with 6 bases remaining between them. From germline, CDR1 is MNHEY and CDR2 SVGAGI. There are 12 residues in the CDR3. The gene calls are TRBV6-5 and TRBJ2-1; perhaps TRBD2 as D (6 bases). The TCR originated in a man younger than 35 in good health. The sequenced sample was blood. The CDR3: CASSSGDNEQFF. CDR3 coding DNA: TGTGCCAGCAGTTCGGGGGACAATGAGCAGTTCTTC.